Listed here are 7 T cell receptor beta chains from one sample, sequenced in a study of OX40 agonist ivuxolimab in advanced cancers. Clones were read by immunoSEQ multiplex PCR, and TCRdb kept only the in-frame ones, dropping some. The repertoire consists of more than 60,000 clones, with about 87% occurring once and the leading ten covering 5.2%. Specimen: CD4+ or CD8+ T cells sorted from blood, collected in a trial of the OX40 agonist ivuxolimab. These receptors were obtained from an adult with an advanced solid tumor such as melanoma, head and neck, liver or kidney cancer.

This chain joins TRBV18 and TRBJ1-1; D is possibly TRBD1 (5 bases). The CDR3 contains 14 residues. Looked up from germline, CDR1 is KGHSH and CDR2 is LQKENI. The V and J ends lost 5 bases and 0 bases respectively, with 10 bases between them. CDR3 in amino acids: CASSVTDMNTEAFF. As DNA, the CDR3 is TGTGCCAGCTCAGTGACAGATATGAACACTGAAGCTTTCTTT.

This chain joins TRBV2 and TRBJ1-6; 8 bases line up with TRBD1. CDR1 is SNHLY and CDR2 is FYNNEI in the germline V gene. The CDR3 extends over 15 amino acids. V gave up 7 bases and J gave up 7 bases; unmatched junction bases: 9. CDR3: CASMKDRVGNSPLHF. As DNA, the CDR3 is TGTGCCAGCATGAAGGACAGGGTCGGGAATTCACCCCTCCACTTT.

V gene TRBV19 combines with J gene TRBJ1-6, with a tentative D call TRBD1 (6 bases). The germline V gene has CDR1 LNHDA and CDR2 SQIVND (reference sequence). There are 15 residues in the CDR3. V dropped 5 bases and J dropped 5 bases, with 13 bases sitting between them. CDR3 sequence reads: CASSSGHSDNSPLHF. The CDR3 bases are TGTGCCAGTAGTTCGGGACACTCTGATAATTCACCCCTCCACTTT.

The rearrangement joins TRBV30 to TRBJ2-2; TRBD2 matches 10 bases. This CDR3 is built from 16 residues. The V segment lost 2 bases and the J segment 3 bases; nucleotides outside the gene matches: 6. Germline lookup yields CDR1 GTSNPN and CDR2 SVGIG (reference sequence). In DNA, the CDR3 is TGTGCCTGGAGTCCTCTAGCGGGAGCGGACACCGGGGAGCTGTTTTTT. Its translation is CAWSPLAGADTGELFF. Complete variable domain (other parts from reference TRBV30 and TRBJ2-2): SQTIHQWPATLVQPVGSPLSLECTVEGTSNPNLYWYRQAAGRGLQLLFYSVGIGQISSEVPQNLSASRPQDRQFILSSKKLLLSDSGFYLCAWSPLAGADTGELFFGEGSRLTVL.

The chain joins TRBV27 to TRBJ1-1; TRBD1 aligns across 8 bases. V was clipped by 6 bases and J by 0 bases; unmatched bases: 9. CDR1 is MNHEY, CDR2 SMNVEV, per germline (reference sequence). The CDR3 runs 16 residues. Written as DNA, the CDR3 is TGTGCCAGCAGCCGTCAGGGGGCGCGGGTGAACACTGAAGCTTTCTTT. The encoded protein is CASSRQGARVNTEAFF.

The chain employs TRBV4-1 and TRBJ2-6; no definite D call. The CDR3 has 15 amino acids. The germline CDR1 and CDR2 sequences are MGHRA and YSYEKL. V was cut by 1 base and J by 0 bases, with 4 bases left in between. The CDR3 bases are TGCGCCAGCAGCCAAGTGAGCTCTGGGGCCAACGTCCTGACTTTC. This gives the protein CASSQVSSGANVLTF.

V and J are TRBV5-1 and TRBJ2-5, with D unclear. V lost 0 bases and J 1 base, leaving 10 bases between the germline ends. In germline, CDR1 is SGHRS, CDR2 YFSETQ. The CDR3 is 15 amino acids. The CDR3 here is CASSLGAVVQETQYF. The CDR3, as DNA: TGCGCCAGCAGCTTGGGGGCAGTAGTCCAAGAGACCCAGTACTTC. Filled out from reference TRBV5-1 and TRBJ2-5, the complete variable domain reads KAGVTQTPRYLIKTRGQQVTLSCSPISGHRSVSWYQQTPGQGLQFLFEYFSETQRNKGNFPGRFSGRQFSNSRSEMNVSTLELGDSALYLCASSLGAVVQETQYFGPGTRLLVL.